Presented here are 25 T cell receptor beta chains from one specimen sequenced in a study of neurological immune-mediated disorders. MiXCR, run by TCRdb on the 5' RACE reads, gives a single entry per CDR3 protein. The data contain some 47,000 distinct CDR3 sequences, 15% to 20% of them singletons. Source material: PBMCs. The source is a man in his 60s in good health.

A remark on this clonotype: This may stem from a read error, because a much larger clone lies one nucleotide away. The chain combines TRBV9 with TRBJ2-3; unclear D gene. Germline values: CDR1 SGDLS, CDR2 YYNGEE. Between the trimmed V and J ends, which lost 8 bases and 1 base, there was a span of 17 bases. The CDR3 consists of 15 residues. CDR3 loop: CASSRRSLGTDTQYF. The CDR3, as DNA: TGTGCCAGTTCCCGGCGGAGTCTAGGCACAGATACGCAGTATTTT.

In this sample, this clonotype turned up many times. For the CDR3, the DNA is TGTGCCAGCAGCCAGAGGAGCGGGAGGGCCGGGGGCAATGAGCAGTTCTTC. Translated: CASSQRSGRAGGNEQFF. The chain combines TRBV6-2 or TRBV6-3 with TRBJ2-1; TRBD2 matches 10 bases. The V segment lost 6 bases and the J segment 6 bases; nucleotides outside the gene matches: 14. From germline, CDR1 is MNHEY and CDR2 SVGEGT. The CDR3 extends over 17 amino acids.

The chain uses TRBV7-8 and TRBJ2-5; no clear D gene. Trimming removed 0 bases from V and 7 bases from J, with 15 bases in between. The germline CDR1 and CDR2 sequences are SGHVS and FQNEAQ. The CDR3 extends over 15 amino acids. Here the CDR3 DNA reads TGTGCCAGCAGCTTAGCCCCCGGGCCGATGGCGACCCAGTACTTC. It translates to CASSLAPGPMATQYF.

This clonotype showed up many times. The V and J genes are TRBV20-1 and TRBJ2-1; D remains ambiguous. Germline V gene lookup returns CDR1 DFQATT and CDR2 SNEGSKA (reference sequence). Trimming shortened V by 4 bases and J by 5 bases, and 9 bases separated the two germline ends. This CDR3 region has 12 residues. The CDR3 DNA follows: TGCAGTGCTAAGGGTCAAAACAATGAGCAGTTCTTC. Amino acid sequence: CSAKGQNNEQFF.

Of note for this clonotype: Since a much larger clone is just one base distant, this may be a read error. The chain recombines TRBV5-5 with TRBJ2-1; 8 positions match TRBD1. The CDR3 has 18 amino acids. Germline CDR1 and CDR2: SGHKS and YYEKEE (reference sequence). The CDR3 protein is CASRLEGPGQGAKDEQFF. CDR3 DNA: TGCGCCAGCAGATTGGAGGGCCCCGGGCAGGGGGCGAAAGATGAGCAGTTCTTC.

The V and J genes are TRBV5-1 and TRBJ2-2, with D perhaps matching TRBD1 (6 bases). Germline CDR1 SGHRS, CDR2 YFSETQ. V shed 4 bases and J shed 5 bases, with 21 bases lying between them. The CDR3 length is 17 residues. CDR3 residues: CASSGTPQGIGTGELFF. The CDR3 DNA reads as TGCGCCAGCAGCGGAACCCCACAGGGAATAGGTACCGGGGAGCTGTTTTTT.

This clonotype was seen repeatedly, ten times or more. V usage is TRBV14 and J usage is TRBJ2-3, with TRBD2 matching 10 bases. The CDR3 loop spans 21 amino acids. The V gene's germline CDR1 is SGHDN and CDR2 FVKESK. V gave up 0 bases and J gave up 0 bases; unmatched junction bases: 15. The CDR3 nucleotides are TGTGCCAGCAGCCAAGAGGCCAAGCGGGAGGGGATAACCTGGAGCACAGATACGCAGTATTTT. It specifies CASSQEAKREGITWSTDTQYF.

This clonotype was seen many times. The chain recombines TRBV5-1 with TRBJ1-6, with 8 bases that match TRBD1. Per the germline V gene, CDR1 is SGHRS and CDR2 is YFSETQ. V gave up 2 bases and J gave up 5 bases; unmatched junction bases: 0. CDR3 size: 14 residues. The CDR3 loop is CASSLQGDNSPLHF. In DNA form, the CDR3 reads TGCGCCAGCAGCTTACAGGGGGATAATTCACCCCTCCACTTT.

This clonotype was seen a few times. V usage is TRBV21-1 and J usage is TRBJ1-1. TRBV21-1 is deemed a pseudogene. CDR3 length: 14 amino acids. CDR3: CASSGAGKNTEAFF. The CDR3 region has the DNA TGTGCCAGCAGTGGAGCGGGAAAGAACACTGAAGCTTTCTTT.

The sample holds many counts of this clonotype. V gene TRBV5-5 combines with J gene TRBJ2-6; 7 nucleotides align to TRBD2. Looked up from germline, CDR1 is SGHKS and CDR2 is YYEKEE (reference sequence). The CDR3 runs to 17 residues. Unmatched junction bases numbered 11, after V lost 6 bases and J lost 2 bases. The CDR3 nucleotides read TGTGCCAGCATCCACCGGGGGGACGGCCCTGGGGCCAACGTCCTGACTTTC. It encodes CASIHRGDGPGANVLTF.

This clonotype has ten or more counts. The gene calls are TRBV4-3 and TRBJ2-2; D is possibly TRBD2 (6 bases). The CDR3 contains 16 residues. Germline values: CDR1 LGHNA, CDR2 YSLEER. Trimming stripped 3 bases from V and 6 bases from J, with 17 bases between. The CDR3: CASSQELRPGAGELFF. CDR3 coding DNA: TGCGCCAGCAGCCAGGAACTACGGCCGGGGGCCGGGGAGCTGTTTTTT.

This clonotype was found many times. The chain has TRBV9 and TRBJ1-2; TRBD1 is a possible D gene (5 bases). V was shortened by 0 bases and J by 4 bases, with 10 bases between the two germline ends. The CDR3 consists of 14 residues. In germline, CDR1 is SGDLS, CDR2 YYNGEE. The CDR3: CASSVDGRAYGYTF. CDR3 sequence (DNA): TGTGCCAGCAGCGTAGACGGCAGGGCCTATGGCTACACCTTC.

CDR3 coding DNA: TGTGCCAGCAGTGCCACATGGCAGGGTGAGCAGTTCTTC. This codes for CASSATWQGEQFF. The J gene is TRBJ2-1, the V gene TRBV6-6; possible D gene TRBD1, 5 bases. The germline V and J ends were trimmed by 5 bases and 9 bases, with 14 bases remaining between them. The CDR3 is made up of 13 amino acids. CDR1 is MNHNY and CDR2 is SVGAGI in the germline V gene (reference sequence).

Ten or more counts support this clonotype. This sequence joins TRBV20-1 and TRBJ1-4, with D maybe TRBD1 (6 bases). There are 15 residues in the CDR3. Between the trimmed V and J ends, which lost 5 bases and 8 bases, there was a span of 21 bases. Germline assignment: CDR1 DFQATT and CDR2 SNEGSKA (reference sequence). The chain's CDR3 is CSAHPGGGAEEKLFF. The CDR3 bases are TGCAGTGCTCACCCTGGGGGGGGCGCAGAGGAAAAACTGTTTTTT.

At least ten counts were recorded for this clonotype. This rearrangement joins TRBV12-3 or TRBV12-4 to TRBJ1-5; D call uncertain. The CDR3 contains 13 residues. V dropped 4 bases and J dropped 7 bases, with 11 bases sitting between them. CDR3 sequence reads: CASSSVVGQPQHF. For the CDR3, the DNA is TGTGCCAGCAGTTCTGTTGTCGGGCAGCCCCAGCATTTT.

This clonotype was seen many times. The rearrangement links TRBV7-2 to TRBJ2-7, with D perhaps TRBD2 (5 bases). This CDR3 comprises 16 residues. CDR1 is SGHTA and CDR2 is FQGNSA in the germline V gene. Trimming pared 1 base from V and 3 bases from J, leaving 16 bases between. The CDR3: CASSLDRRTFDYEQYF. The CDR3 nucleotides read TGTGCCAGCAGCTTAGACCGCAGGACTTTCGACTACGAGCAGTACTTC. Full variable domain (rest looked up from reference TRBV7-2 and TRBJ2-7): GAGVSQSPSNKVTEKGKDVELRCDPISGHTALYWYRQSLGQGLEFLIYFQGNSAPDKSGLPSDRFSAERTGGSVSTLTIQRTQQEDSAVYLCASSLDRRTFDYEQYFGPGTRLTVT.

This clonotype was counted ten times or more. The chain joins TRBV7-9 to TRBJ1-1, with D unclear. V lost 5 bases and J lost 0, with 7 bases in between. The CDR3 is 13 residues long. Germline CDR1 is SEHNR and CDR2 is FQNEAQ (reference sequence). The CDR3 coding sequence is TGTGCCAGCAGCCCTCCCTTGAACACTGAAGCTTTCTTT. It is translated as CASSPPLNTEAFF.

This clonotype came up many times. The J gene is TRBJ2-1, the V gene TRBV12-3 or TRBV12-4, with D perhaps matching TRBD2 (7 bases). V lost 4 bases to trimming and J lost 11 bases, with 24 bases between them. This CDR3 has 16 amino acids. Written as DNA, the CDR3 is TGTGCCAGCAGTTCCTCGGGAGGCACAGGGACAATGAAGCAGTTCTTC. Translated: CASSSSGGTGTMKQFF.

This clonotype has just a few counts. The chain carries TRBV11-2 and TRBJ2-7; D unresolved. Germline CDR1 reads SGHAT; CDR2 reads FQNNGV. The CDR3 is 13 residues long. The V and J ends lost 5 bases and 5 bases respectively, with 13 bases between them. The CDR3 sequence is CASSQGPSHEQYF. The CDR3, as DNA: TGTGCCAGCAGCCAAGGGCCTTCTCACGAGCAGTACTTC.

V and J are TRBV4-2 and TRBJ2-7; TRBD2 matches at 11 bases. V was clipped by 3 bases and J by 6 bases; unmatched bases: 10. This CDR3 spans 16 amino acids. Per germline, CDR1 LGHNA and CDR2 YNFKEQ. The CDR3 bases are TGTGCCAGCAGCCAGGTAGCGGGAGGGGTGGGGGGCGAGCAGTACTTC. Amino acids: CASSQVAGGVGGEQYF.

This clonotype was counted at least ten times. The CDR3 here is CASSPGVGETQYF. Written as DNA, the CDR3 is TGTGCCAGCTCACCAGGTGTAGGAGAGACCCAGTACTTC. The rearrangement uses TRBV18 and TRBJ2-5; D ambiguous. The CDR3 has 13 residues. Trimming cost V 2 bases and J 4 bases, with 8 bases left between them. Germline CDR1 and CDR2: KGHSH and LQKENI.

This clonotype was seen many times. The rearrangement joins TRBV5-6 to TRBJ1-6; D is unclear. The germline gives CDR1 SGHDT, CDR2 YYEEEE. The ends were cut back, 0 bases at V and 4 bases at J, with 8 bases in the middle. The CDR3 runs 15 residues. CDR3 bases: TGTGCCAGCAGCTTGGCCGAAGGTTATAATTCACCCCTCCACTTT. It translates to CASSLAEGYNSPLHF.

This clonotype has ten or more counts. This sequence joins TRBV5-1 and TRBJ2-7; the D gene is possibly TRBD1 (6 bases). V was shortened by 4 bases and J by 6 bases, with 17 bases between the two germline ends. Germline CDR1 reads SGHRS; CDR2 reads YFSETQ. CDR3 length equals 14 residues. The CDR3 sequence is CASSLQGLNVEQYF. The CDR3 DNA is TGCGCCAGCAGCCTACAGGGCCTCAACGTCGAGCAGTACTTC.

In its sample, this clonotype was seen many times. The genes are TRBV3-1 and TRBJ2-1, with D perhaps TRBD1 (5 bases). The CDR3 covers 17 residues. Germline lookup yields CDR1 LGHDT and CDR2 YNNKEL (reference sequence). V lost 1 base to trimming and J lost 4 bases, with 17 bases between them. This CDR3 reads CASSQGLGAARYNEQFF. In DNA, the CDR3 is TGTGCCAGCAGCCAAGGCCTTGGGGCGGCTCGGTACAATGAGCAGTTCTTC.

This clonotype was found many times. The genes are TRBV3-1 and TRBJ2-1; D is perhaps TRBD1 or TRBD2 (5 bases each). The V and J ends lost 2 bases and 11 bases respectively, with 22 bases between them. This CDR3 comprises 16 residues. Germline lookup yields CDR1 LGHDT and CDR2 YNNKEL (reference sequence). CDR3 loop: CASSQRYRGSTNQQFF. Written as DNA, the CDR3 is TGTGCCAGCAGCCAACGCTACCGGGGCTCCACCAACCAGCAGTTCTTC.